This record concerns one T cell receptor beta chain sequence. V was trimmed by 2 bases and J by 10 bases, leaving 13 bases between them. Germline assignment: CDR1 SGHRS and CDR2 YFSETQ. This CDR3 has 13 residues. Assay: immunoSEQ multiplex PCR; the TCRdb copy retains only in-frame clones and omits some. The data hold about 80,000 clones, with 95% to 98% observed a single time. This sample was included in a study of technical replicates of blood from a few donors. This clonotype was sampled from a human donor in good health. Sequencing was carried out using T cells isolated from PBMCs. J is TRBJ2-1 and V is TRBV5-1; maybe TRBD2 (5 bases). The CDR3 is CASSFPGSQEQFF. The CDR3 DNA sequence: TGCGCCAGCAGCTTCCCGGGGTCCCAGGAGCAGTTCTTC.